The 27 T cell receptor beta chains given below trace back to one sample, sequenced in a study of blood T cells in healthy people across ages. Using a J-beta primer mix together with a sample-barcoded 5' primer, a second PCR was run for roughly 7 to 11 cycles. TCRdb re-called the 5' RACE reads with MiXCR, one entry per CDR3 protein. Among about 650,000 distinct CDR3 sequences listed, about 32% were seen once. What was sequenced was blood. The receptor set was obtained from a woman older than 75 in good health.

V gene TRBV28 combines with J gene TRBJ1-4; no definite D call. Germline V CDR1 and CDR2: MDHEN, SYDVKM. The CDR3 extends over 14 amino acids. V gave up 6 bases and J gave up 4 bases, with 12 bases separating them. Here the CDR3 DNA reads TGTGCCAGCAGACTGGCGCTCCGTAATGAAAAACTGTTTTTT. It encodes CASRLALRNEKLFF.

Comment on this clonotype: This could be a read error, since a much larger clone is one nucleotide away. The V gene is TRBV7-3, the J gene TRBJ2-5; D is unresolved. V was trimmed by 0 bases and J by 11 bases, leaving 16 bases between them. Germline V gives CDR1 SGHTA, CDR2 FQGTGA. The CDR3 is made up of 14 amino acids. Written as DNA, the CDR3 is TGTGCCAGCAGCTTAACTAGTGTCTTGGGTGAGCAGTACTTC. Its protein product is CASSLTSVLGEQYF.

The chain couples TRBV5-1 to TRBJ2-2; D uncertain. The germline V gene has CDR1 SGHRS and CDR2 YFSETQ. CDR3 length: 15 residues. Trimming took off 0 bases at V and 1 base at J, with 7 bases between the two ends. This CDR3 reads CASSLGQENTGELFF. DNA for the CDR3: TGCGCCAGCAGCTTGGGGCAGGAGAACACCGGGGAGCTGTTTTTT.

This clonotype was detected many times. The chain employs TRBV6-2 or TRBV6-3 and TRBJ2-1, with a weak D call TRBD2 (6 bases). CDR3 size: 16 residues. Germline CDR1 MNHEY, CDR2 SVGEGT. V lost 0 bases and J 6 bases, leaving 15 bases between the germline ends. The CDR3 reads CASSYSGTEEGNEQFF. CDR3 DNA sequence: TGTGCCAGCAGTTACTCCGGGACGGAGGAGGGCAATGAGCAGTTCTTC.

V usage is TRBV6-2 or TRBV6-3 and J usage is TRBJ2-2; tentative D call: TRBD1 (5 bases). The ends were cut back, 5 bases at V and 3 bases at J, with 13 bases in the middle. Germline CDR1 and CDR2: MNHEY and SVGEGT. This CDR3 is built from 15 residues. In DNA form, the CDR3 reads TGTGCCAGCAGTCTCCCGACAGTACACACCGGGGAGCTGTTTTTT. Its protein is CASSLPTVHTGELFF.

This clonotype was counted many times. V and J are TRBV6-2 or TRBV6-3 and TRBJ1-5; 9 positions match TRBD1. J gave up 7 bases and V 5 bases, and 6 bases lay outside the gene matches. This CDR3 is built from 14 residues. Germline lookup yields CDR1 MNHEY and CDR2 SVGEGT. The CDR3 coding sequence is TGTGCCAGCAGTGACGGGACAGGGTGGCAGCCCCAGCATTTT. Translated, it gives CASSDGTGWQPQHF.

CDR3 sequence: CASSLGTGDTGELFF. The DNA for the CDR3 is TGTGCCAGCAGCTTGGGGACAGGGGACACCGGGGAGCTGTTTTTT. V and J are TRBV5-6 and TRBJ2-2, with 9 bases aligning to TRBD1. Germline V gives CDR1 SGHDT, CDR2 YYEEEE. The trim removed 0 bases at V and 3 bases at J, leaving 0 bases unmatched. This CDR3 has 15 amino acids.

This clonotype was seen many times. Its ends do not fully match the called genes, so a read error is possible. The gene calls are TRBV7-7 and TRBJ2-5; D is unresolved. This CDR3 spans 14 amino acids. Germline V gene lookup returns CDR1 SSHAT and CDR2 FNYEAQ (reference sequence). Here the CDR3 reads CASSLPTSGETQYF. The CDR3 DNA follows: TGTGCTAGCAGCTTACCAACCTCCGGAGAGACCCAGTACTTC.

This clonotype has just one count. J is TRBJ2-2 and V is TRBV11-2; 9 positions match TRBD2. V gave up 0 bases and J gave up 4 bases; unmatched junction bases: 9. In germline, CDR1 is SGHAT, CDR2 FQNNGV. The CDR3 sequence is 18 residues long. The CDR3 nucleotides read TGTGCCAGCAGCTTAGAATACGGCGGGGGGGGCCGCACCGGGGAGCTGTTTTTT. It yields the protein CASSLEYGGGGRTGELFF.

A note on this clonotype: A much bigger clone sits one base away, suggesting this may be a read error. The chain joins TRBV24-1 to TRBJ2-5; tentatively, D is TRBD1 (6 bases). In germline, CDR1 is KGHDR, CDR2 SFDVKD. CDR3 size: 16 residues. The DNA of the CDR3 is TGTGCCACCAGTGATCCCGGGCAGGGGAATCAAGAGGCCCAGTACTTC. Translation gives CATSDPGQGNQEAQYF.

V and J are TRBV29-1 and TRBJ2-3; D is undetermined. V was cut by 8 bases and J by 3 bases, with 6 bases left in between. The CDR3 is 10 amino acids. In germline, CDR1 is SQVTM, CDR2 ANQGSEA. CDR3 loop: CSHGTDTQYF. CDR3 nucleotide sequence: TGCAGCCACGGGACAGATACGCAGTATTTT.

The table lists this clonotype with many counts. The genes are TRBV27 and TRBJ2-7; unclear D gene. The ends were cut back, 0 bases at V and 5 bases at J, with 11 bases in the middle. This CDR3 is built from 14 residues. Germline CDR1 and CDR2: MNHEY and SMNVEV (reference sequence). CDR3 nucleotide sequence: TGTGCCAGCAGTTTATCCCCAGGAGCCCACGAGCAGTACTTC. Its protein product is CASSLSPGAHEQYF.

V usage is TRBV20-1 and J usage is TRBJ1-2, with 7 nucleotides matching TRBD1. CDR3 length equals 14 residues. J was trimmed by 8 bases and V by 6 bases; bases with no gene match: 15. The germline CDR1 and CDR2 sequences are DFQATT and SNEGSKA (reference sequence). CDR3 sequence reads: CSASSGNRGGGYTF. The DNA for the CDR3 is TGCAGTGCAAGTAGCGGGAACAGGGGTGGAGGCTACACCTTC.

The V gene is TRBV29-1, the J gene TRBJ2-7; D possibly corresponds to TRBD1 (5 bases). From germline, CDR1 is SQVTM and CDR2 ANQGSEA. The ends were cut back, 6 bases at V and 3 bases at J, with 24 bases in the middle. This CDR3 region has 16 residues. CDR3: CSVLYNQDTSNYEQYF. DNA for the CDR3: TGCAGCGTCCTATATAACCAGGACACCTCCAACTACGAGCAGTACTTC.

This clonotype was recorded at least ten times. The V gene is TRBV9, the J gene TRBJ2-7, with no clear D. Germline V CDR1 and CDR2: SGDLS, YYNGEE. V was trimmed by 1 base and J by 7 bases, leaving 12 bases between them. The CDR3 has 13 amino acids. The CDR3 region is CASSVRVAGEQYF. The DNA for the CDR3 is TGTGCCAGCAGCGTAAGGGTAGCTGGTGAGCAGTACTTC.

This clonotype was seen more than once but under ten times. One junction end disagrees with the germline gene, perhaps due to a read error. The V gene is TRBV9, the J gene TRBJ2-3; D gene unclear. This CDR3 has 15 residues. Germline CDR1 is SGDLS and CDR2 is YYNGEE. CDR3 nucleotides: TGTGCCAACAGCGTAAGGCGCACCCACGGGGATACGCAGTATTTT. Amino acids: CANSVRRTHGDTQYF.

V gene TRBV7-9 combines with J gene TRBJ2-2, with D perhaps given as TRBD1 or TRBD2 (6 bases each). The length of the CDR3 is 14 residues. Trimming took off 10 bases at V and 1 base at J, with 13 bases between the two ends. CDR1 and CDR2 from the germline V gene are SEHNR and FQNEAQ (reference sequence). DNA of the CDR3: TGTGCCATCAGGGGACTTCTGAACACCGGGGAGCTGTTTTTT. Translating gives CAIRGLLNTGELFF.

This clonotype was picked up many times. The chain has TRBV5-1 and TRBJ2-3, with 11 bases matching TRBD2. J lost 7 bases, V lost 0 bases, and 4 bases had no gene match. In germline, CDR1 is SGHRS, CDR2 YFSETQ. The CDR3 totals 15 residues. CDR3 protein: CASSLVAGGPYTQYF. The CDR3, as DNA: TGCGCCAGCAGCTTGGTAGCGGGGGGGCCCTATACGCAGTATTTT. Filled out from reference TRBV5-1 and TRBJ2-3, the complete variable domain reads KAGVTQTPRYLIKTRGQQVTLSCSPISGHRSVSWYQQTPGQGLQFLFEYFSETQRNKGNFPGRFSGRQFSNSRSEMNVSTLELGDSALYLCASSLVAGGPYTQYFGPGTRLTVL.

This clonotype was observed a few times. V and J are TRBV5-1 and TRBJ1-2; 7 nucleotides align to TRBD1. V was clipped by 4 bases and J by 8 bases; unmatched bases: 8. This CDR3 contains 13 residues. The germline CDR1 and CDR2 sequences are SGHRS and YFSETQ. The CDR3 loop is CASSHEGTDGYTF. In DNA form, the CDR3 reads TGCGCCAGCAGCCACGAGGGGACAGACGGCTACACCTTC. The full variable domain, its missing parts supplied by reference TRBV5-1 and TRBJ1-2, is KAGVTQTPRYLIKTRGQQVTLSCSPISGHRSVSWYQQTPGQGLQFLFEYFSETQRNKGNFPGRFSGRQFSNSRSEMNVSTLELGDSALYLCASSHEGTDGYTFGSGTRLTVV.

The genes are TRBV29-1 and TRBJ2-5; D is unclear. The V and J ends lost 5 bases and 4 bases respectively, with 5 bases between them. The CDR3 has 10 amino acids. Germline CDR1 is SQVTM and CDR2 is ANQGSEA. CDR3 sequence (DNA): TGCAGCGTTCAAACAGAGACCCAGTACTTC. Its translation: CSVQTETQYF.

This clonotype was seen many times. The rearrangement links TRBV7-2 to TRBJ1-2; D is uncertain. The germline V gene has CDR1 SGHTA and CDR2 FQGNSA. Trimming took 1 base from V and 4 from J, leaving 10 bases between them. This CDR3 has 14 residues. The CDR3 protein is CASSLGPGIYGYTF. In nucleotides, the CDR3 is TGTGCCAGCAGCTTAGGGCCAGGAATCTATGGCTACACCTTC.

About this clonotype: Possible read error: a much larger clone is one base away. The V gene is TRBV20-1, the J gene TRBJ2-4; D could derive from TRBD1 or TRBD2 (5 bases each). Gene TRBJ2-7 matches the end of the DNA better, so the J call may be wrong. Germline V lookup: CDR1 DFQATT, CDR2 SNEGSKA (reference sequence). This CDR3 has 12 residues. The CDR3 sequence: CRAGLGVDEQYF. The CDR3 DNA follows: TGCAGGGCTGGGCTGGGGGTCGACGAGCAGTACTTC.

This clonotype was counted ten times or more. The J gene is TRBJ2-7, the V gene TRBV5-1; maybe TRBD2 (6 bases). The CDR3 is made up of 14 amino acids. Trimming left V 4 bases short and J 2 bases short, with 13 bases between. CDR1 is SGHRS, CDR2 YFSETQ, per germline. CDR3 coding DNA: TGCGCCAGCAGCAGTCGGAGGGGACCCTACGAGCAGTACTTC. It is translated as CASSSRRGPYEQYF.

The rearrangement joins TRBV6-1 to TRBJ1-4; D is unclear. The germline CDR1 and CDR2 sequences are MNHNS and SASEGT. Trimming took off 2 bases at V and 4 bases at J, with 11 bases between the two ends. The CDR3 is 15 residues long. The CDR3 reads CASSEMFWGNEKLFF. Written as DNA, the CDR3 is TGTGCCAGCAGTGAAATGTTCTGGGGTAATGAAAAACTGTTTTTT.

At least ten counts were recorded for this clonotype. The chain couples TRBV7-2 to TRBJ1-6; D is undetermined. CDR1 and CDR2 (germline): SGHTA, FQGNSA. V dropped 5 bases and J dropped 0 bases, with 5 bases sitting between them. There are 14 residues in the CDR3. The CDR3 loop reads CASSLRSYNSPLHF. The CDR3 nucleotides read TGTGCCAGCAGCCTACGCTCCTATAATTCACCCCTCCACTTT.

This clonotype showed up many times. A read error may produce the germline difference seen at one junction end. The chain has TRBV15 and TRBJ1-2; D not resolved. The CDR3 contains 16 residues. Germline CDR1 and CDR2: LNHNV and YYDKDF (reference sequence). CDR3 sequence: CATTSDAGGRNFGYTF. DNA of the CDR3: TGTGCCACCACCTCAGATGCTGGTGGTCGTAACTTTGGCTACACCTTC.

This clonotype was seen ten or more times. The J gene is TRBJ2-7, the V gene TRBV9; D is possibly TRBD2 (5 bases). The V end lost 3 bases, the J end lost 2 bases, and 15 bases lay between the germline ends. Germline V gene data show CDR1 as SGDLS and CDR2 as YYNGEE. The CDR3 runs 15 residues. This CDR3 reads CASSGALGSAYEQYF. For the CDR3, the DNA is TGTGCCAGCAGCGGGGCCCTGGGTAGCGCCTACGAGCAGTACTTC.